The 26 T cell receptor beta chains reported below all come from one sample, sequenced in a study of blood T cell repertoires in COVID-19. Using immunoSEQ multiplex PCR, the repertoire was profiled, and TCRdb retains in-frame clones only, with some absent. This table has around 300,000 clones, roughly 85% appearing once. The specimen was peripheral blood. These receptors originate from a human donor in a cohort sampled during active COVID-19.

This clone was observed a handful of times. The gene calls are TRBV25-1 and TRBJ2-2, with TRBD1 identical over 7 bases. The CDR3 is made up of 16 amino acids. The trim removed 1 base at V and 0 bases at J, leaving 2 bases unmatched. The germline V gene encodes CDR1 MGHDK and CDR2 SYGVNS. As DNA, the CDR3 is TGTGCCAGCAGTGAATTTGACAGGGCGAACACCGGGGAGCTGTTTTTT. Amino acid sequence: CASSEFDRANTGELFF.

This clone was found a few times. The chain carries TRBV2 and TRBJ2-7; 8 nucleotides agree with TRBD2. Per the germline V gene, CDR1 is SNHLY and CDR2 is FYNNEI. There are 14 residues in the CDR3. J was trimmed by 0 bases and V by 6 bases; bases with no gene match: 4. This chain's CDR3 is CASRTGTSSYEQYF. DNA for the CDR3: TGTGCCAGCAGAACCGGGACTAGCTCCTACGAGCAGTACTTC.

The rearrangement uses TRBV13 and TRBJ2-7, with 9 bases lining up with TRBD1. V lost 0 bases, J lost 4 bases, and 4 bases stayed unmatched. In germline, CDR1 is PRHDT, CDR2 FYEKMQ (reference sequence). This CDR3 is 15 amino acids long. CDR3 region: CASSLGFGTGYEQYF. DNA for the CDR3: TGTGCCAGCAGCTTAGGCTTCGGGACAGGGTACGAGCAGTACTTC.

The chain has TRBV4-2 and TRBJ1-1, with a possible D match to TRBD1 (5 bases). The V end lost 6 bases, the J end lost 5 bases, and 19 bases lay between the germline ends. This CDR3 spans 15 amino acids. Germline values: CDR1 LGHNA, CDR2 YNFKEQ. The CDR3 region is CASSFGGAGRTEAFF. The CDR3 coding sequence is TGTGCCAGCAGTTTCGGAGGGGCAGGGCGGACTGAAGCTTTCTTT.

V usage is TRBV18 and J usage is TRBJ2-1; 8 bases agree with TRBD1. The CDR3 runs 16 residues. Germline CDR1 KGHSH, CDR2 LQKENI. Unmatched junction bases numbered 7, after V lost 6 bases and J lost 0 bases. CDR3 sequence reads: CASSLSTGVSYNEQFF. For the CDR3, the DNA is TGTGCCAGCTCTCTTTCGACAGGGGTCTCCTACAATGAGCAGTTCTTC.

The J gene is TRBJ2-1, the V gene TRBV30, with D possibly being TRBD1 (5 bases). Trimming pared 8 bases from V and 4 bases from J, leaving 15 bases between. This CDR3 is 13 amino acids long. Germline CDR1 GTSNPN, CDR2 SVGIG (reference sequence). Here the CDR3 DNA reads TGTGCCGGGGCAGGGATCGGATACAATGAGCAGTTCTTC. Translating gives CAGAGIGYNEQFF.

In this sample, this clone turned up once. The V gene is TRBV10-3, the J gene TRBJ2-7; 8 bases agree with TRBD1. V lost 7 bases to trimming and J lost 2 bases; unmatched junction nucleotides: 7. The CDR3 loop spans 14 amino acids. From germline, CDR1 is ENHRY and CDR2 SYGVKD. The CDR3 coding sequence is TGTGCCATCACCCGGACAGGGAGCACCTACGAGCAGTACTTC. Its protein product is CAITRTGSTYEQYF.

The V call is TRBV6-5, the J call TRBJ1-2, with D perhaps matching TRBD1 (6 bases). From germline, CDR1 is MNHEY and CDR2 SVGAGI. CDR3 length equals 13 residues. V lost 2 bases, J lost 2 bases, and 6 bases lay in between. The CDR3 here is CASSYGQNYGYTF. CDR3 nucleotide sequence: TGTGCCAGCAGTTACGGACAGAACTATGGCTACACCTTC.

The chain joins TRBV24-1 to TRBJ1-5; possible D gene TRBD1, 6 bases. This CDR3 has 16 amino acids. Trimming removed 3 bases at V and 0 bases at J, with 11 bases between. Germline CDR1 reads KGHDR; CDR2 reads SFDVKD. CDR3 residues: CATSDLTGYSNQPQHF. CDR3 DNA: TGTGCCACCAGTGATCTGACAGGCTATAGCAATCAGCCCCAGCATTTT.

CDR3 in DNA: TGTGCCACCAGTGACTATAGAGGACAGGGGGACGGGGAGCTGTTTTTT. This sequence encodes CATSDYRGQGDGELFF. The V and J genes are TRBV24-1 and TRBJ2-2, with 10 positions matching TRBD1. Germline CDR1 is KGHDR and CDR2 is SFDVKD. Trimming took 4 bases from V and 7 from J; bases not matched to a gene: 8. The CDR3 runs 16 residues.

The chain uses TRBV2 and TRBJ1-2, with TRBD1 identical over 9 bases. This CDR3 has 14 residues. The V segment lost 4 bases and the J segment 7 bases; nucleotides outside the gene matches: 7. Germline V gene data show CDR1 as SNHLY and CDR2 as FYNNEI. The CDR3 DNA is TGTGCCAGCAGTGCTACACAGGGGGCGTCTGGCTACACCTTC. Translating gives CASSATQGASGYTF.

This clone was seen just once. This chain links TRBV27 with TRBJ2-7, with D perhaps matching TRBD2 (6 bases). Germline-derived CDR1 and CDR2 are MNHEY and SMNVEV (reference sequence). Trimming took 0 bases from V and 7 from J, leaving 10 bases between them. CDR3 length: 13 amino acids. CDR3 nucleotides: TGTGCCAGCAGTTTATCCTCCGGGGGTGAGCAGTACTTC. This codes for CASSLSSGGEQYF.

This chain's CDR3 is CASSTTRDISNQPQHF. CDR3 DNA: TGTGCCAGTAGTACTACTAGGGATATTAGCAATCAGCCCCAGCATTTT. V is TRBV19 and J is TRBJ1-5; no reliable D call. V gave up 4 bases and J gave up 0 bases, with 13 bases separating them. Per the germline V gene, CDR1 is LNHDA and CDR2 is SQIVND (reference sequence). This CDR3 has 16 residues.

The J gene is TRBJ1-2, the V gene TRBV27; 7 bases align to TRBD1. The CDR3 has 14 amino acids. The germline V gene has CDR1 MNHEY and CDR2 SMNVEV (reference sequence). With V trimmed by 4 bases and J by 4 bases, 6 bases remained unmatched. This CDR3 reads CASSSRQGLYGYTF. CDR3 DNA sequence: TGTGCCAGCAGTTCGAGACAGGGTCTCTATGGCTACACCTTC.

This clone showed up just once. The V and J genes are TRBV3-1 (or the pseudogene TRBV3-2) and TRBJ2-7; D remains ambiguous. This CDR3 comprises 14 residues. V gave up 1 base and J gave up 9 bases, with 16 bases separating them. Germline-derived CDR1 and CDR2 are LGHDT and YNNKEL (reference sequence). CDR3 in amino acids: CASSQVGQPSWQYF. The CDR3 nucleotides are TGTGCCAGCAGCCAAGTTGGCCAACCCTCGTGGCAGTACTTC.

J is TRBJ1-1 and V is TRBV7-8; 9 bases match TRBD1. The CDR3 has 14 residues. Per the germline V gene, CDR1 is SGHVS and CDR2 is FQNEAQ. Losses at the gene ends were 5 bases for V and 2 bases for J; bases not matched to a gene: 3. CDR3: CASSAGQGNTEAFF. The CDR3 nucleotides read TGTGCCAGCAGCGCGGGACAGGGAAACACTGAAGCTTTCTTT.

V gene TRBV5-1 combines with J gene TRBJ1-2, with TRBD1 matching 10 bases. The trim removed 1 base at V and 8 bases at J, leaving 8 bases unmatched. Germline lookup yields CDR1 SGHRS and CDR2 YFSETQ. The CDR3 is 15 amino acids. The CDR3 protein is CASSLTGQGVEGYTF. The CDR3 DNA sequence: TGCGCCAGCAGCTTGACCGGACAGGGGGTCGAAGGCTACACCTTC.

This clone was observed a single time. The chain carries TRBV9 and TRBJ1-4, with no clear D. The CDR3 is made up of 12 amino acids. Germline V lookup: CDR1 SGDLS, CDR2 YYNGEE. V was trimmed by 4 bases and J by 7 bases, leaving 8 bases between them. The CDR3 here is CASSHSGEKLFF. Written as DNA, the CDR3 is TGTGCCAGCAGCCACAGCGGTGAAAAACTGTTTTTT.

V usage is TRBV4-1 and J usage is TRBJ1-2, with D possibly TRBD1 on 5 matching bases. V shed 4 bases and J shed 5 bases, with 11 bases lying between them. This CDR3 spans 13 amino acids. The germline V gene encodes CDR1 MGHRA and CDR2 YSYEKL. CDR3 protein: CASSRDSRYGYTF. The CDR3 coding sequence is TGCGCCAGCAGCCGAGACAGCAGGTATGGCTACACCTTC.

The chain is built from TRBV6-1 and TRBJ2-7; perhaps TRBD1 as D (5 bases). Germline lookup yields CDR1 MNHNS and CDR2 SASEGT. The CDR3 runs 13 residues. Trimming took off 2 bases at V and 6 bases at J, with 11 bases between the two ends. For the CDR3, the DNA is TGTGCCAGCAGTGAAATTGGACACGCCGAGCAGTACTTC. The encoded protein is CASSEIGHAEQYF.

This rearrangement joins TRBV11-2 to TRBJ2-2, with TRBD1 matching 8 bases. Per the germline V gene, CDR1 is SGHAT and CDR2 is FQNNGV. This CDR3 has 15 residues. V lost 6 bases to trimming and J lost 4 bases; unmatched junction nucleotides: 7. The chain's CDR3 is CASRPRTGSTGELFF. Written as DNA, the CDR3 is TGTGCCAGCAGACCCCGGACAGGGAGCACCGGGGAGCTGTTTTTT.

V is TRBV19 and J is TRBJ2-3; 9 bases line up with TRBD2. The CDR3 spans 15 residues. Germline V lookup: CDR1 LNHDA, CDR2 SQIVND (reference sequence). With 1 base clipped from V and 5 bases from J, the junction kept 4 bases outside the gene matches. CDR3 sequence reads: CASSIGLAGQDTQYF. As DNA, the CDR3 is TGTGCCAGTAGTATAGGTCTAGCGGGGCAAGATACGCAGTATTTT. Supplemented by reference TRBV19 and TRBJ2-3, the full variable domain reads DGGITQSPKYLFRKEGQNVTLSCEQNLNHDAMYWYRQDPGQGLRLIYYSQIVNDFQKGDIAEGYSVSREKKESFPLTVTSAQKNPTAFYLCASSIGLAGQDTQYFGPGTRLTVL.

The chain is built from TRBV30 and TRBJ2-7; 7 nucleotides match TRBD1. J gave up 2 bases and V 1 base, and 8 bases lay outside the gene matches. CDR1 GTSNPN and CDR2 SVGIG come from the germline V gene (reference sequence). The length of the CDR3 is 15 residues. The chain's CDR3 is CAWSDSRGSPYEQYF. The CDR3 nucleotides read TGTGCCTGGAGTGACAGCAGGGGGAGCCCCTACGAGCAGTACTTC.

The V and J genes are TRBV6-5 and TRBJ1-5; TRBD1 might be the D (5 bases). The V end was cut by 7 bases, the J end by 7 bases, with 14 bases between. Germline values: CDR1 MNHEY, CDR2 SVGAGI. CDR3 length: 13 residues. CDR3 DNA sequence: TGTGCCAGCACCCTTGGGAGGGACCAGCCCCAGCATTTT. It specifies CASTLGRDQPQHF.

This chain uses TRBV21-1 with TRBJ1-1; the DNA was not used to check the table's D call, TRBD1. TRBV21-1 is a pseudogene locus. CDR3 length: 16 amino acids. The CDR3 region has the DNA TGTGCCAGCAGCAGACCTGGACAGAGCATGAACACTGAAGCTTTCTTT. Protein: CASSRPGQSMNTEAFF.

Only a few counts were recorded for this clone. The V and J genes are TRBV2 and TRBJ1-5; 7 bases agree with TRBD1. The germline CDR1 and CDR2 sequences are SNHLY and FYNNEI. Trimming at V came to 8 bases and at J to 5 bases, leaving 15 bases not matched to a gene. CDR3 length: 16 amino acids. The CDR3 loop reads CASGGLDRLRYQPQHF. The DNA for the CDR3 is TGTGCCAGCGGGGGCCTGGACAGGCTAAGGTATCAGCCCCAGCATTTT. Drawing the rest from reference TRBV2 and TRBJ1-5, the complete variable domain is EPEVTQTPSHQVTQMGQEVILRCVPISNHLYFYWYRQILGQKVEFLVSFYNNEISEKSEIFDDQFSVERPDGSNFTLKIRSTKLEDSAMYFCASGGLDRLRYQPQHFGDGTRLSIL.